This is a list of T cell receptor beta chains from one sample in a study of memory CD4+ T cells and cytomegalovirus serostatus. This table comes from immunoSEQ multiplex PCR, and its TCRdb copy is limited to in-frame clones, with some not included. The sample consists of fewer than 40,000 clones, roughly 85% of them appearing once. Input material: memory CD4+ T cells from blood. The receptors derive from an adult in good health and CMV-seropositive. Both conserved end residues are trimmed from each CDR3. Each record gives: V gene, clone size, J gene, CDR3 protein. The listing skips clone size in some rows; elsewhere it reads once, few, many or a size class.

TRBV10-3	NA	TRBJ2-3	AIREGQKTDTQY
TRBV28	NA	TRBJ2-1	ASSPSGVSYNEQF
TRBV7-2	NA	TRBJ1-1	ASSYRPDEGGMNTEAF
TRBV28	few	TRBJ1-1	ASSLTVFTEAF
TRBV28	few	TRBJ1-2	ATSTGIGYGYT
TRBV6-5	once	TRBJ2-1	ASSYLTSGGNEQF
TRBV9	NA	TRBJ1-2	ASSEGGSNYGYT
TRBV4-3	once	TRBJ2-1	ASSQDARPINEQF
TRBV28	NA	TRBJ1-2	ASSLPPSQGGYT
TRBV6-6	NA	TRBJ2-1	ASSYEASSYNEQF
TRBV2	once	TRBJ2-7	ASRLTGVGEQY
TRBV2	NA	TRBJ2-7	ASRAGLASEQY
TRBV5-4	NA	TRBJ1-2	ASSPPVGGPNGYT
TRBV30	NA	TRBJ2-3	AWSVKSRETSTDTQY
TRBV28	NA	TRBJ2-1	ASTSRGEQF